These 27 T cell receptor beta chains came from one sample sequenced in a study of blood T cell repertoires in COVID-19. Data came from immunoSEQ multiplex PCR; TCRdb stores just in-frame clones and leaves some out. The sample shows 230,000 or so clones, approximately 80% of them seen only once. Sequenced sample: peripheral blood. The receptors come from an elderly woman with COVID-19, enrolled during active disease.

This sequence joins TRBV6-5 and TRBJ1-1; D not resolved. Germline V gives CDR1 MNHEY, CDR2 SVGAGI. The CDR3 has 14 residues. Trimming shortened V by 0 bases and J by 5 bases, and 10 bases separated the two germline ends. The CDR3 spells CASSYSAGQTEAFF. The CDR3, as DNA: TGTGCCAGCAGTTACTCGGCAGGTCAGACTGAAGCTTTCTTT.

The rearrangement links TRBV5-4 to TRBJ2-3, with D maybe TRBD2 (6 bases). This CDR3 comprises 15 residues. Trimming stripped 2 bases from V and 3 bases from J, with 13 bases between. The germline V gene encodes CDR1 SGHNT and CDR2 YYREEE (reference sequence). CDR3 loop: CASSLAPGETDTQYF. CDR3 in DNA: TGTGCCAGCAGCTTAGCCCCGGGGGAGACAGATACGCAGTATTTT.

V usage is TRBV9 and J usage is TRBJ2-7; possibly TRBD1 for D (5 bases). The V end was cut by 0 bases, the J end by 3 bases, with 10 bases between. The CDR3 extends over 14 amino acids. CDR1 and CDR2 from the germline V gene are SGDLS and YYNGEE. CDR3 residues: CASSVAAGNYEQYF. CDR3 nucleotides: TGTGCCAGCAGCGTAGCAGCAGGGAACTACGAGCAGTACTTC.

V is TRBV7-6 and J is TRBJ2-1; unclear D gene. The CDR3 runs to 14 residues. CDR1 SGHVS and CDR2 FNYEAQ come from the germline V gene. V lost 1 base, J lost 0 bases, and 4 bases lay in between. The CDR3 bases are TGTGCCAGCAGCTTAGGGAGCTCCTACAATGAGCAGTTCTTC. As protein: CASSLGSSYNEQFF.

This clone was recorded a few times. This chain joins TRBV5-1 and TRBJ2-7; no definite D call. The CDR3 sequence is 13 residues long. Germline values: CDR1 SGHRS, CDR2 YFSETQ. With 4 bases removed from V and 3 bases from J, the gap between germline ends came to 11 bases. The CDR3 DNA is TGCGCCAGCAGCCCATTCGCAGACTACGAGCAGTACTTC. This encodes CASSPFADYEQYF.

The genes are TRBV9 and TRBJ1-2; D may be TRBD1 (5 bases). The CDR3 covers 17 residues. The ends were cut back, 0 bases at V and 6 bases at J, with 21 bases in the middle. Per germline, CDR1 SGDLS and CDR2 YYNGEE. The CDR3 is CASSVVGLGQGGDGYTF. The CDR3 nucleotides read TGTGCCAGCAGCGTAGTTGGACTTGGGCAGGGAGGCGATGGCTACACCTTC. The full variable domain, its missing parts supplied by reference TRBV9 and TRBJ1-2, is DSGVTQTPKHLITATGQRVTLRCSPRSGDLSVYWYQQSLDQGLQFLIQYYNGEERAKGNILERFSAQQFPDLHSELNLSSLELGDSALYFCASSVVGLGQGGDGYTFGSGTRLTVV.

CDR3: CASQTAASSYNEQFF. DNA for the CDR3: TGTGCCAGTCAGACAGCTGCGAGCTCCTACAATGAGCAGTTCTTC. This chain links TRBV19 with TRBJ2-1; D may be TRBD1 (5 bases). Germline V gene lookup returns CDR1 LNHDA and CDR2 SQIVND (reference sequence). V lost 8 bases to trimming and J lost 0 bases, with 14 bases between them. The CDR3 consists of 15 residues.

This rearrangement joins TRBV2 to TRBJ1-3; 8 bases are a match to TRBD1. The V and J ends lost 7 bases and 4 bases, in that order; junction bases with no gene match: 9. The CDR3 length is 15 residues. Germline-derived CDR1 and CDR2 are SNHLY and FYNNEI. This CDR3 is CASTGQGTSGNTIYF. The CDR3 nucleotides are TGTGCCAGCACCGGACAGGGAACTTCAGGAAACACCATATATTTT.

The rearrangement links TRBV29-1 to TRBJ1-1; the D gene is possibly TRBD1 (6 bases). The germline V gene has CDR1 SQVTM and CDR2 ANQGSEA. Trimming took 4 bases from V and 5 from J, leaving 14 bases between them. CDR3 length: 13 residues. The CDR3 DNA follows: TGCAGCGTTGTTGGGGGGGGACAAACTGAAGCTTTCTTT. This gives the protein CSVVGGGQTEAFF.

V gene TRBV5-7 combines with J gene TRBJ1-2; no firm D call. TRBV5-7 is given ORF status, its function remaining uncertain. The CDR3 length is 15 residues. The V gene lost 0 bases and the J gene lost 1 base, with 10 bases spanning the gap. The CDR3 is CASSLAGRYNYGYTF. CDR3 DNA: TGTGCCAGCAGCTTGGCGGGGAGGTATAACTATGGCTACACCTTC.

The chain combines TRBV3-1 (or the pseudogene TRBV3-2) with TRBJ1-5; 7 bases are shared with TRBD1. With 5 bases clipped from V and 9 bases from J, the junction kept 10 bases outside the gene matches. Looked up from germline, CDR1 is LGHDT and CDR2 is YNNKEL (reference sequence). The CDR3 runs 14 residues. As DNA, the CDR3 is TGTGCCAGCAGCAACCGGGACAGTCTAGGGCCCCAGCATTTT. This encodes CASSNRDSLGPQHF.

The chain couples TRBV28 to TRBJ2-7, with 7 bases aligning to TRBD1. The ends lost 8 bases at V and 4 bases at J; junction bases unmatched: 14. The CDR3 consists of 15 residues. Germline-derived CDR1 and CDR2 are MDHEN and SYDVKM. In DNA, the CDR3 is TGTGCCAGCTACGGTTCCGGGACAGCCATGTACGAGCAGTACTTC. This gives the protein CASYGSGTAMYEQYF.

The genes are TRBV20-1 and TRBJ2-1; a possible D gene is TRBD2 (5 bases). This CDR3 comprises 11 residues. Per germline, CDR1 DFQATT and CDR2 SNEGSKA (reference sequence). Trimming cost V 7 bases and J 4 bases, with 8 bases left between them. The CDR3: CSGRDYNEQFF. For the CDR3, the DNA is TGCAGTGGACGGGATTACAATGAGCAGTTCTTC.

This clone was seen just once. V gene TRBV30 combines with J gene TRBJ2-5; TRBD1 is a possible D gene (6 bases). Between the trimmed V and J ends, which lost 2 bases and 5 bases, there was a span of 12 bases. In germline, CDR1 is GTSNPN, CDR2 SVGIG (reference sequence). The CDR3 contains 13 residues. The CDR3: CAWSTGFGETQYF. CDR3 sequence (DNA): TGTGCCTGGAGTACAGGGTTTGGGGAGACCCAGTACTTC. Full variable domain (remainder filled in from reference TRBV30 and TRBJ2-5): SQTIHQWPATLVQPVGSPLSLECTVEGTSNPNLYWYRQAAGRGLQLLFYSVGIGQISSEVPQNLSASRPQDRQFILSSKKLLLSDSGFYLCAWSTGFGETQYFGPGTRLLVL.

J is TRBJ1-1 and V is TRBV5-6, with 9 bases that match TRBD1. CDR3 length: 16 amino acids. J lost 7 bases, V lost 4 bases, and 14 bases had no gene match. Germline V gene data show CDR1 as SGHDT and CDR2 as YYEEEE. The CDR3 protein is CASSLFRTGVFFEAFF. The CDR3, as DNA: TGTGCCAGCAGCCTCTTTCGGACAGGGGTCTTCTTTGAAGCTTTCTTT.

The V and J genes are TRBV2 and TRBJ2-1; D possibly corresponds to TRBD1 (6 bases). The germline V and J ends were trimmed by 5 bases and 0 bases, with 11 bases remaining between them. Per germline, CDR1 SNHLY and CDR2 FYNNEI. This CDR3 region has 15 residues. CDR3 residues: CASSQIGGSYNEQFF. The CDR3 DNA sequence: TGTGCCAGCAGTCAGATAGGGGGCTCCTACAATGAGCAGTTCTTC.

The V gene is TRBV7-9, the J gene TRBJ2-2, with a possible D match to TRBD2 (6 bases). The CDR3 runs to 16 residues. Deletions cut 3 bases from V and 4 bases from J, with 15 bases between. In germline, CDR1 is SEHNR, CDR2 FQNEAQ (reference sequence). The DNA of the CDR3 is TGTGCCAGCAGCTTGTCGTGGGGGGTCGGCACCGGGGAGCTGTTTTTT. Translated, it gives CASSLSWGVGTGELFF. Supplemented by reference TRBV7-9 and TRBJ2-2, the full variable domain reads DTGVSQNPRHKITKRGQNVTFRCDPISEHNRLYWYRQTLGQGPEFLTYFQNEAQLEKSRLLSDRFSAERPKGSFSTLEIQRTEQGDSAMYLCASSLSWGVGTGELFFGEGSRLTVL.

The J gene is TRBJ1-1, the V gene TRBV6-5; 7 bases line up with TRBD1. The CDR3 extends over 14 amino acids. Germline lookup yields CDR1 MNHEY and CDR2 SVGAGI. The V gene end was trimmed by 8 bases and the J gene end by 0 bases; junction bases not matched to a gene: 6. CDR3 sequence reads: CASGGQILNTEAFF. The CDR3, as DNA: TGTGCCAGCGGGGGACAGATCCTGAACACTGAAGCTTTCTTT.

The J gene is TRBJ1-2, the V gene TRBV6-7, with TRBD1 matching 7 bases. TRBV6-7 qualifies as an ORF whose function is uncertain. Trimming at V came to 2 bases and at J to 6 bases, leaving 12 bases not matched to a gene. The CDR3 totals 16 residues. CDR3 sequence (DNA): TGTGCCAGCAGTTACGCACAGACAGGGACGGGTAATGGCTACACCTTC. Its protein product is CASSYAQTGTGNGYTF.

The chain employs TRBV19 and TRBJ1-4, with D possibly TRBD1 on 5 matching bases. Germline lookup yields CDR1 LNHDA and CDR2 SQIVND (reference sequence). The CDR3 has 14 amino acids. Trimming shortened V by 5 bases and J by 3 bases, and 10 bases separated the two germline ends. CDR3 nucleotide sequence: TGTGCCAGTAGTTGGGGCTCGGCTAATGAAAAACTGTTTTTT. It yields the protein CASSWGSANEKLFF.

The V gene is TRBV4-2, the J gene TRBJ2-1, with 9 bases aligning to TRBD1. The V gene end was trimmed by 0 bases and the J gene end by 8 bases; junction bases not matched to a gene: 11. From germline, CDR1 is LGHNA and CDR2 YNFKEQ. The CDR3 is 17 amino acids. CDR3: CASSQDAGTGFRDEQFF. Here the CDR3 DNA reads TGTGCCAGCAGCCAAGATGCCGGGACAGGGTTCCGGGATGAGCAGTTCTTC.

This clone showed up just once. The sample has other DNA sequences that encode this CDR3 too. The V gene is TRBV5-1, the J gene TRBJ2-3; D gene unclear. CDR3 size: 12 residues. Germline V gene sequence: CDR1 SGHRS, CDR2 YFSETQ. Between the trimmed V and J ends, which lost 4 bases and 3 bases, there was a span of 6 bases. CDR3 sequence reads: CASSPGTDTQYF. CDR3 nucleotide sequence: TGCGCCAGCAGCCCCGGGACAGATACGCAGTATTTT.

V is TRBV11-3 and J is TRBJ2-7, with D possibly being TRBD1 (6 bases). Germline CDR1 is SGHNT and CDR2 is YENEEA. This CDR3 comprises 14 residues. The ends were cut back, 1 base at V and 3 bases at J, with 10 bases in the middle. The CDR3 region has the DNA TGTGCCAGCAGCTTAGCGGGACAAGACTACGAGCAGTACTTC. Translation gives CASSLAGQDYEQYF.

The gene calls are TRBV5-4 and TRBJ2-5; 11 bases fit TRBD2. Germline V gene sequence: CDR1 SGHNT, CDR2 YYREEE (reference sequence). With 3 bases clipped from V and 7 bases from J, the junction kept 14 bases outside the gene matches. CDR3 length: 17 residues. The CDR3 loop reads CASSSQGGLAAVGTQYF. Written as DNA, the CDR3 is TGTGCCAGCAGCTCCCAGGGGGGACTAGCGGCGGTGGGGACCCAGTACTTC.

This chain joins TRBV19 and TRBJ1-3, with TRBD1 identical over 7 bases. The germline gives CDR1 LNHDA, CDR2 SQIVND (reference sequence). V lost 5 bases, J lost 0 bases, and 4 bases stayed unmatched. There are 15 residues in the CDR3. The CDR3, as DNA: TGTGCCAGTAGTGAAGGGACAGCCTCTGGAAACACCATATATTTT. This translates into CASSEGTASGNTIYF.

The chain links TRBV6-2 or TRBV6-3 to TRBJ2-1; D remains unclear. CDR1 is MNHEY, CDR2 SVGEGT, per germline. The CDR3 is 15 residues long. V dropped 6 bases and J dropped 0 bases, with 12 bases sitting between them. The CDR3 here is CASSLDTPSYNEQFF. DNA of the CDR3: TGTGCCAGCAGCCTTGACACCCCCTCCTACAATGAGCAGTTCTTC.

The rearrangement joins TRBV24-1 to TRBJ2-2; D not resolved. The length of the CDR3 is 14 residues. Germline V gene lookup returns CDR1 KGHDR and CDR2 SFDVKD. Trimming took 5 bases from V and 1 from J, leaving 7 bases between them. The CDR3, as DNA: TGTGCCACCAGTGCCCTTAAGAACACCGGGGAGCTGTTTTTT. Amino acid sequence: CATSALKNTGELFF.